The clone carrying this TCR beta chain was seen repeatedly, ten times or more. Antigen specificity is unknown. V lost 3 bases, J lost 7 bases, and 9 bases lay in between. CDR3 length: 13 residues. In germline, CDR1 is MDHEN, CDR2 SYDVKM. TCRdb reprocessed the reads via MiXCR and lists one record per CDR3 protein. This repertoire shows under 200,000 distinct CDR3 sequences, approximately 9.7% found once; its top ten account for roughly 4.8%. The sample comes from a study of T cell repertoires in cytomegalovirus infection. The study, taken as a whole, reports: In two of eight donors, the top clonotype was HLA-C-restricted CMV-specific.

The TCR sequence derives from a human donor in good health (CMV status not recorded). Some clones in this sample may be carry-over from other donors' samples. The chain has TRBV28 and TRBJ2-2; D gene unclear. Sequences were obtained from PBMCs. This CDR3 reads CASSLRRVGELFF. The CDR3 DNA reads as TGTGCCAGCAGTTTGAGGCGTGTCGGGGAGCTGTTTTTT.